Each of the 25 T cell receptor beta chains below was sequenced from the same sample in a study of cytomegalovirus exposure and HLA in healthy donors. PCR primers comprised 60 Vbeta and 13 Jbeta primers. The repertoire was sequenced with immunoSEQ multiplex PCR; TCRdb's copy has only in-frame clones and lacks some. The data show fewer than 200,000 clones, around three quarters seen once. The specimen sequenced was PBMCs. The receptor source for this set is a man aged 35 to 55 in good health and CMV-seronegative.

Worth noting for this clone: One junction end disagrees with the germline gene, perhaps due to a read error. The chain has TRBV7-9 and TRBJ1-2, with a tentative D call TRBD1 (6 bases). Germline V gene lookup returns CDR1 SEHNR and CDR2 FQNEAQ (reference sequence). The length of the CDR3 is 12 residues. The CDR3 loop is CSSSSGEYGYTF. Here the CDR3 DNA reads TGTTCCAGCAGCTCAGGGGAATATGGCTACACCTTC.

This clone was counted a few times. The chain joins TRBV7-3 to TRBJ1-5; D gene uncertain. CDR3 length equals 15 residues. The germline V gene has CDR1 SGHTA and CDR2 FQGTGA. The V end was cut by 1 base, the J end by 4 bases, with 11 bases between. The CDR3 is CASSLIAPDNQPQHF. The CDR3 DNA reads TGTGCCAGCAGCTTAATCGCTCCAGATAATCAGCCCCAGCATTTT.

This chain uses TRBV27 with TRBJ1-4; TRBD1 agrees at 7 bases. The CDR3 covers 13 residues. V shed 5 bases, J shed 6 bases, and the junction held 3 bases outside the gene matches. Germline loops: CDR1 MNHEY, CDR2 SMNVEV (reference sequence). The CDR3 DNA reads TGTGCCAGCAGTCCCCAGGGGGATGAAAAACTGTTTTTT. Translation: CASSPQGDEKLFF.

Of note for this clone: At the DNA level, this CDR3 is encoded by other sequences in the same sample as well. The chain links TRBV6-1 to TRBJ1-2, with TRBD1 identical over 9 bases. Germline CDR1 MNHNS, CDR2 SASEGT. The CDR3 spans 14 residues. The J segment lost 8 bases and the V segment lost 4 bases, leaving 8 bases of the junction unmatched. The chain's CDR3 is CASSGWGQGGGYTF. The CDR3 DNA follows: TGTGCCAGCAGTGGGTGGGGACAGGGAGGCGGCTACACCTTC.

This clone showed up just once. The rearrangement joins TRBV7-2 to TRBJ2-7; possibly TRBD1 for D (6 bases). The CDR3 spans 14 residues. The ends were cut back, 3 bases at V and 5 bases at J, with 14 bases in the middle. CDR1 is SGHTA, CDR2 FQGNSA, per germline. The CDR3 DNA sequence: TGTGCCAGCAGCTTTGCAGGGGCTATTAACGAGCAGTACTTC. Its protein is CASSFAGAINEQYF.

Only one count was recorded for this clone. Other DNA sequences in this specimen translate into the identical CDR3. The rearrangement links TRBV5-1 to TRBJ2-3, with TRBD2 matching over 9 bases. The CDR3 has 17 amino acids. The germline CDR1 and CDR2 sequences are SGHRS and YFSETQ. V trimming: 0 bases; J trimming: 2 bases; junction bases outside the gene matches: 7. The CDR3 sequence: CASSLGAGGPSTDTQYF. As DNA, the CDR3 is TGCGCCAGCAGCTTGGGTGCGGGAGGGCCGTCCACAGATACGCAGTATTTT.

The DNA for the CDR3 is TGTGCCAGCAGTTTACAGGGGACTTCCTACGAGCAGTACTTC. As protein: CASSLQGTSYEQYF. V gene TRBV6-5 combines with J gene TRBJ2-7; tentative D call: TRBD1 (7 bases). The V and J ends lost 4 bases and 1 base respectively, with 11 bases between them. This CDR3 has 14 amino acids. Germline lookup yields CDR1 MNHEY and CDR2 SVGAGI.

This clone was seen only a few times. The CDR3 is CASSKSQVTNTEAFF. CDR3 in DNA: TGTGCCAGTAGTAAATCCCAGGTTACGAACACTGAAGCTTTCTTT. The chain is built from TRBV19 and TRBJ1-1; D uncertain. Germline assignment: CDR1 LNHDA and CDR2 SQIVND (reference sequence). Trimming stripped 4 bases from V and 1 base from J, with 13 bases between. The CDR3 extends over 15 amino acids.

The genes are TRBV6-6 and TRBJ2-7, with TRBD2 matching over 11 bases. The V segment lost 4 bases and the J segment 5 bases; nucleotides outside the gene matches: 4. In germline, CDR1 is MNHNY, CDR2 SVGAGI (reference sequence). This CDR3 region has 14 residues. The CDR3 DNA sequence: TGTGCCAGCAGTTGGATAGCGGGGGGGAACGAGCAGTACTTC. This sequence encodes CASSWIAGGNEQYF.

This clone was detected only once. The chain recombines TRBV9 with TRBJ2-2; 8 bases map to TRBD1. CDR1 and CDR2 from the germline V gene are SGDLS and YYNGEE. J gave up 6 bases and V 3 bases, and 1 base lay outside the gene matches. This CDR3 is 13 amino acids long. CDR3 loop: CASSATGAGELFF. As DNA, the CDR3 is TGTGCCAGCAGCGCGACAGGGGCCGGGGAGCTGTTTTTT.

The sample holds one count of this clone. This chain uses TRBV30 with TRBJ1-1; D call uncertain. Looked up from germline, CDR1 is GTSNPN and CDR2 is SVGIG (reference sequence). CDR3 length equals 11 residues. Trimming took 2 bases from V and 3 from J, leaving 4 bases between them. CDR3 in DNA: TGTGCCTGGAGTACATACACTGAAGCTTTCTTT. It codes for CAWSTYTEAFF. The full variable domain, with the rest looked up from reference TRBV30 and TRBJ1-1, is SQTIHQWPATLVQPVGSPLSLECTVEGTSNPNLYWYRQAAGRGLQLLFYSVGIGQISSEVPQNLSASRPQDRQFILSSKKLLLSDSGFYLCAWSTYTEAFFGQGTRLTVV.

The gene calls are TRBV7-3 and TRBJ2-5; 7 positions match TRBD1. V was clipped by 3 bases and J by 5 bases; unmatched bases: 12. Germline CDR1 reads SGHTA; CDR2 reads FQGTGA. The CDR3 runs 16 residues. CDR3 coding DNA: TGTGCCAGCAGCTTCCAGGGGCAGGGGGTAGGGGAGACCCAGTACTTC. Protein product: CASSFQGQGVGETQYF. Supplemented by reference TRBV7-3 and TRBJ2-5, the full variable domain reads GAGVSQTPSNKVTEKGKYVELRCDPISGHTALYWYRQSLGQGPEFLIYFQGTGAADDSGLPNDRFFAVRPEGSVSTLKIQRTERGDSAVYLCASSFQGQGVGETQYFGPGTRLLVL.

V is TRBV7-2 and J is TRBJ2-2; D might be TRBD2 (5 bases). The length of the CDR3 is 14 residues. V dropped 3 bases and J dropped 6 bases, with 11 bases sitting between them. Germline V CDR1 and CDR2: SGHTA, FQGNSA. In nucleotides, the CDR3 is TGTGCCAGCAGCTTGGTGGGAGCGTCCGGGGAGCTGTTTTTT. It translates to CASSLVGASGELFF.

This clone was picked up one time. The chain has TRBV7-9 and TRBJ1-6; the D gene is possibly TRBD1 (5 bases). The CDR3 has 16 residues. Germline-derived CDR1 and CDR2 are SEHNR and FQNEAQ (reference sequence). V was pared by 1 base and J by 9 bases, with 16 bases between. CDR3 sequence: CASSLVPGSVASPLHF. CDR3 nucleotides: TGTGCCAGCAGCTTAGTACCAGGGTCGGTCGCTTCACCCCTCCACTTT.

The sample holds a few counts of this clone. The chain carries TRBV6-5 and TRBJ1-5; possibly TRBD1 for D (5 bases). The CDR3 totals 13 residues. Germline lookup yields CDR1 MNHEY and CDR2 SVGAGI. Trimming pared 6 bases from V and 5 bases from J, leaving 11 bases between. CDR3 sequence reads: CASSYDSYQPQHF. Here the CDR3 DNA reads TGTGCCAGCAGCTACGACAGCTATCAGCCCCAGCATTTT.

The V gene is TRBV29-1, the J gene TRBJ1-4, with 7 bases fitting TRBD1. Germline V lookup: CDR1 SQVTM, CDR2 ANQGSEA. This CDR3 has 13 residues. The V segment lost 7 bases and the J segment 5 bases; nucleotides outside the gene matches: 7. The CDR3 protein is CSATGQLNEKLFF. Written as DNA, the CDR3 is TGCAGCGCGACGGGACAGCTAAATGAAAAACTGTTTTTT. Variable domain in full (rest from reference TRBV29-1 and TRBJ1-4): SAVISQKPSRDICQRGTSLTIQCQVDSQVTMMFWYRQQPGQSLTLIATANQGSEATYESGFVIDKFPISRPNLTFSTLTVSNMSPEDSSIYLCSATGQLNEKLFFGSGTQLSVL.

The chain couples TRBV7-2 to TRBJ2-7; TRBD2 matches at 13 bases. The CDR3 sequence is 17 residues long. V was pared by 5 bases and J by 2 bases, with 9 bases of the junction left unmatched. Germline V gene data show CDR1 as SGHTA and CDR2 as FQGNSA. The CDR3 sequence: CASSRFGTSGTPYEQYF. CDR3 in DNA: TGTGCCAGCAGCCGATTTGGGACTAGCGGGACCCCCTACGAGCAGTACTTC.

V is TRBV7-8 and J is TRBJ2-7, with TRBD1 identical over 7 bases. The CDR3 sequence is 15 residues long. V shed 2 bases, J shed 1 base, and the junction held 5 bases outside the gene matches. Germline assignment: CDR1 SGHVS and CDR2 FQNEAQ. The DNA of the CDR3 is TGTGCCAGCAGCTTATATGGCAGGGGGTCCTACGAGCAGTACTTC. Translation: CASSLYGRGSYEQYF.

There are a few counts of this clone. The chain carries TRBV6-6 and TRBJ2-5; 7 bases are a match to TRBD2. The CDR3 extends over 15 amino acids. With V trimmed by 0 bases and J by 5 bases, 6 bases remained unmatched. The germline gives CDR1 MNHNY, CDR2 SVGAGI (reference sequence). The CDR3 loop reads CASSYSLGGSETQYF. CDR3 DNA: TGTGCCAGCAGTTACTCCCTGGGGGGGTCGGAGACCCAGTACTTC.

The rearrangement joins TRBV4-1 to TRBJ1-1; D unresolved. This CDR3 comprises 14 residues. The ends were cut back, 0 bases at V and 6 bases at J, with 11 bases in the middle. Germline lookup yields CDR1 MGHRA and CDR2 YSYEKL. Here the CDR3 DNA reads TGCGCCAGCAGCCAAGATTTCCCAGTCCCTGAAGCTTTCTTT. This translates into CASSQDFPVPEAFF.

This chain links TRBV5-1 with TRBJ2-7, with D hard to call. There are 14 residues in the CDR3. The germline CDR1 and CDR2 sequences are SGHRS and YFSETQ. Trimming removed 2 bases at V and 0 bases at J, with 9 bases between. The CDR3 DNA reads TGCGCCAGCAGCTTCACAGCCCGCTCCTACGAGCAGTACTTC. Its protein is CASSFTARSYEQYF.

The count of this clone is one. The rearrangement uses TRBV6-1 and TRBJ2-1; the match to TRBD2 covers 10 bases. The CDR3 is 16 residues long. The germline V gene has CDR1 MNHNS and CDR2 SASEGT. Trimming at V came to 1 base and at J to 9 bases, leaving 9 bases not matched to a gene. The CDR3 nucleotides are TGTGCCAGCAGTGAAGTATGGCTAGCGGGAGTAAGTGAGCAGTTCTTC. Amino acid sequence: CASSEVWLAGVSEQFF.

This clone was counted between two and nine times. V and J are TRBV6-6 and TRBJ2-7; D remains unclear. Germline V gives CDR1 MNHNY, CDR2 SVGAGI (reference sequence). The CDR3 consists of 13 residues. The V end lost 7 bases, the J end lost 5 bases, and 15 bases lay between the germline ends. CDR3 residues: CASNGQDTNEQYF. The CDR3 coding sequence is TGTGCCAGCAATGGCCAGGATACGAACGAGCAGTACTTC.

The gene calls are TRBV2 and TRBJ2-1, with 11 bases aligning to TRBD2. This CDR3 has 14 residues. CDR1 and CDR2 from the germline V gene are SNHLY and FYNNEI. Trimming removed 5 bases from V and 7 bases from J; junction bases left unmatched: 4. This CDR3 reads CASSRLAGRNEQFF. The CDR3 region has the DNA TGTGCCAGCAGTAGACTAGCGGGGAGGAATGAGCAGTTCTTC. Based on the CDR3 plus reference TRBV2 and TRBJ2-1, the full variable domain is EPEVTQTPSHQVTQMGQEVILRCVPISNHLYFYWYRQILGQKVEFLVSFYNNEISEKSEIFDDQFSVERPDGSNFTLKIRSTKLEDSAMYFCASSRLAGRNEQFFGPGTRLTVL.

V is TRBV5-5 and J is TRBJ1-3, with D unclear. The CDR3 sequence is 15 residues long. Trimming removed 4 bases from V and 4 bases from J, with 15 bases in between. CDR1 is SGHKS and CDR2 is YYEKEE in the germline V gene (reference sequence). DNA for the CDR3: TGTGCCAGCAGCCAGGACCCGGGGTCGGGAAACACCATATATTTT. Translating it yields CASSQDPGSGNTIYF. The entire variable domain, with the rest obtained from reference TRBV5-5 and TRBJ1-3, is as follows: DAGVTQSPTHLIKTRGQQVTLRCSPISGHKSVSWYQQVLGQGPQFIFQYYEKEERGRGNFPDRFSARQFPNYSSELNVNALLLGDSALYLCASSQDPGSGNTIYFGEGSWLTVV.